A single sample is the source of the 29 T cell receptor beta chains below, sequenced in a study of metastatic and nonmetastatic thyroid tumors. No patient received treatment before thyroid surgery. Using MiXCR, TCRdb reanalyzed the PCR reads. The sample holds about 69,000 clones, 12% to 15% seen once. The specimen sequenced was blood. The source is a male donor with papillary thyroid cancer or a benign thyroid nodule (not recorded which). Some clones in this sample may be carry-over from other donors' samples.

Many counts were recorded for this clone. J is TRBJ2-1 and V is TRBV5-1; 9 nucleotides agree with TRBD2. CDR1 is SGHRS, CDR2 YFSETQ, per germline. V lost 0 bases and J lost 0; bases outside the gene matches: 7. The CDR3 sequence is 18 residues long. This chain's CDR3 is CASSLVAGGVSSYNEQFF. Here the CDR3 DNA reads TGCGCCAGCAGCTTGGTTGCGGGAGGGGTAAGCTCCTACAATGAGCAGTTCTTC.

This clone has a count of ten or more. The genes are TRBV28 and TRBJ1-1; D remains ambiguous. V lost 7 bases and J lost 1, with 13 bases in between. Germline V gives CDR1 MDHEN, CDR2 SYDVKM. The CDR3 has 14 residues. CDR3 loop: CASTTPAANTEAFF. The CDR3 region has the DNA TGTGCCAGCACTACACCAGCGGCGAACACTGAAGCTTTCTTT.

This clone appeared many times. The chain joins TRBV2 to TRBJ1-1; D call uncertain. V was trimmed by 4 bases and J by 2 bases, leaving 11 bases between them. Germline lookup yields CDR1 SNHLY and CDR2 FYNNEI. The CDR3 has 14 residues. CDR3 bases: TGTGCCAGCAGTGGGACCGGCACAAACACTGAAGCTTTCTTT. It specifies CASSGTGTNTEAFF.

The chain uses TRBV3-1 and TRBJ2-7; 9 bases match TRBD2. CDR3 length equals 18 residues. Germline values: CDR1 LGHDT, CDR2 YNNKEL (reference sequence). Germline trimming cut 0 bases from V and 4 bases from J; bases unmatched to any gene: 13. CDR3 region: CASSQDPRFLAGLYEQYF. DNA for the CDR3: TGTGCCAGCAGCCAAGATCCGAGATTTCTAGCGGGACTGTACGAGCAGTACTTC.

Comment on this clone: A much more abundant neighbour one base away suggests this may be a read error. The gene calls are TRBV29-1 and TRBJ1-1, with no clear D. This CDR3 spans 11 amino acids. Germline V gene sequence: CDR1 SQVTM, CDR2 ANQGSEA. With 5 bases removed from V and 4 bases from J, the gap between germline ends came to 8 bases. The CDR3 spells CSVSACTEAFF. CDR3 bases: TGCAGCGTTTCAGCGTGCACTGAAGCTTTCTTT.

J is TRBJ2-4 and V is TRBV2; tentatively, D is TRBD1 (5 bases). The CDR3 totals 17 residues. V was pared by 3 bases and J by 1 base, with 16 bases between. Germline lookup yields CDR1 SNHLY and CDR2 FYNNEI. The CDR3 DNA reads as TGTGCCAGCAGTGAGATGGTCAGGGAATGGGCCAAAAACATTCAGTACTTC. Translation: CASSEMVREWAKNIQYF. Full variable domain (missing parts from reference TRBV2 and TRBJ2-4): EPEVTQTPSHQVTQMGQEVILRCVPISNHLYFYWYRQILGQKVEFLVSFYNNEISEKSEIFDDQFSVERPDGSNFTLKIRSTKLEDSAMYFCASSEMVREWAKNIQYFGAGTRLSVL.

This clone occurred many times. The chain employs TRBV5-1 and TRBJ1-1; unclear D gene. This CDR3 comprises 15 residues. The V and J ends lost 1 base and 5 bases respectively, with 15 bases between them. The V gene's germline CDR1 is SGHRS and CDR2 YFSETQ. CDR3 region: CASSLILAAETEAFF. The CDR3 DNA reads TGCGCCAGCAGCTTGATCCTCGCGGCCGAAACTGAAGCTTTCTTT.

This clone was detected many times. The V gene is TRBV4-3, the J gene TRBJ2-7; D remains ambiguous. Germline V gene lookup returns CDR1 LGHNA and CDR2 YSLEER. The CDR3 runs to 13 residues. With 0 bases removed from V and 8 bases from J, the gap between germline ends came to 11 bases. The CDR3 region is CASSQDRRSQQYF. The CDR3 region has the DNA TGCGCCAGCAGCCAAGACCGTCGATCGCAGCAGTACTTC.

This clone occurred many times. This rearrangement joins TRBV5-1 to TRBJ2-3; D perhaps matches TRBD2 (6 bases). Trimming removed 5 bases from V and 5 bases from J, with 15 bases in between. The length of the CDR3 is 14 residues. Germline V gene sequence: CDR1 SGHRS, CDR2 YFSETQ. The CDR3 sequence: CASSGGTLGDTQYF. In DNA, the CDR3 is TGCGCCAGCAGTGGGGGGACTCTTGGAGATACGCAGTATTTT.

There are a few counts of this clone. The junction does not match germline at one end; this may be a read error. This chain links TRBV6-4 with TRBJ2-1; D gene unclear. This CDR3 has 15 amino acids. The germline V gene has CDR1 MRHNA and CDR2 SNTAGT. The CDR3 DNA reads as TGTGCCAGCAGTGAAAGTAGTCTTGATTACAGTGAGCAGTTCTTC. Translated: CASSESSLDYSEQFF.

Only a few counts were recorded for this clone. An end of the junction differs from the germline gene, which may be a read error. The chain has TRBV6-1 and TRBJ2-1; TRBD2 agrees at 11 bases. The germline CDR1 and CDR2 sequences are MNHNS and SASEGT. The CDR3 is 14 amino acids. The CDR3 sequence: CASSVTSGINDQFF. The CDR3 DNA reads as TGTGCCAGCAGCGTGACTAGCGGGATCAATGATCAGTTCTTC.

At least ten counts were recorded for this clone. The chain couples TRBV7-9 to TRBJ2-1, with D possibly being TRBD2 (5 bases). This CDR3 spans 14 amino acids. Germline assignment: CDR1 SEHNR and CDR2 FQNEAQ (reference sequence). The ends were cut back, 1 base at V and 2 bases at J, with 6 bases in the middle. CDR3 region: CASSLVLAYNEQFF. The CDR3 DNA is TGTGCCAGCAGCTTAGTACTAGCCTACAATGAGCAGTTCTTC.

This clone was seen many times. This rearrangement joins TRBV27 to TRBJ2-7; TRBD2 aligns across 12 bases. V was pared by 3 bases and J by 6 bases, with 6 bases of the junction left unmatched. CDR1 MNHEY and CDR2 SMNVEV come from the germline V gene (reference sequence). The CDR3 is 15 amino acids. In DNA form, the CDR3 reads TGTGCCAGCAGTTTGCTAGCGGGAGGGCCTGTCGAGCAGTACTTC. Translating it yields CASSLLAGGPVEQYF.

Many counts were recorded for this clone. J is TRBJ1-5 and V is TRBV28; TRBD1 matches at 8 bases. The CDR3 consists of 17 residues. Trimming at V came to 3 bases and at J to 0 bases, leaving 7 bases not matched to a gene. Germline CDR1 is MDHEN and CDR2 is SYDVKM. Here the CDR3 reads CASSFGRGQYSNQPQHF. Here the CDR3 DNA reads TGTGCCAGCAGTTTTGGCAGGGGGCAATATAGCAATCAGCCCCAGCATTTT.

The table lists this clone with many counts. This chain uses TRBV4-1 with TRBJ1-5; D remains ambiguous. V dropped 2 bases and J dropped 7 bases, with 15 bases sitting between them. Germline loops: CDR1 MGHRA, CDR2 YSYEKL. The CDR3 length is 15 residues. This chain's CDR3 is CASSQMTQTSQPQHF. The CDR3 DNA reads TGCGCCAGCAGCCAAATGACACAAACTAGCCAGCCCCAGCATTTT.

This clone was observed many times. The chain joins TRBV9 to TRBJ2-1, with 9 nucleotides matching TRBD2. Per the germline V gene, CDR1 is SGDLS and CDR2 is YYNGEE. Unmatched junction bases numbered 3, after V lost 0 bases and J lost 8 bases. The length of the CDR3 is 14 residues. CDR3 loop: CASSVVSGSDEQFF. The CDR3 coding sequence is TGTGCCAGCAGCGTAGTTAGCGGGAGTGATGAGCAGTTCTTC.

This clone appeared once. Since a much larger clone is just one base distant, this may be a read error. The V gene is TRBV7-6, the J gene TRBJ2-5, with D unresolved. CDR1 is SGHVS, CDR2 FNYEAQ, per germline. The CDR3 runs to 14 residues. The DNA of the CDR3 is TGTGCCAGCAGCTTAGGGACGGTCCAAGAGAACCAGTACTTC. The encoded protein is CASSLGTVQENQYF.

The chain joins TRBV7-8 to TRBJ2-3; 9 bases are a match to TRBD1. The CDR3 contains 17 residues. Germline V lookup: CDR1 SGHVS, CDR2 FQNEAQ. The V gene end was trimmed by 1 base and the J gene end by 4 bases; junction bases not matched to a gene: 9. CDR3 loop: CASSLDNIGQGPDTQYF. The CDR3 bases are TGTGCCAGCAGCTTAGACAACATTGGACAGGGGCCAGATACGCAGTATTTT.

This clone has a handful of counts. A much larger clone lies a single base off, so this may be a read error. The chain carries TRBV10-3 and TRBJ1-2, with D perhaps TRBD1 (5 bases). The germline gives CDR1 ENHRY, CDR2 SYGVKD. Deletions cut 7 bases from V and 8 bases from J, with 17 bases between. The length of the CDR3 is 13 residues. In DNA, the CDR3 is TGTGCCATCAAGGGAAGGGGCGAAGGCGGCTACACCTTC. Its translation is CAIKGRGEGGYTF.

This clone came up many times. The chain recombines TRBV14 with TRBJ1-1; a weak D match, TRBD1 (5 bases). Germline CDR1 reads SGHDN; CDR2 reads FVKESK. Trimming shortened V by 5 bases and J by 6 bases, and 19 bases separated the two germline ends. CDR3 length: 15 amino acids. The CDR3 reads CASSSTARARSEAFF. DNA of the CDR3: TGTGCCAGCAGCTCCACCGCCAGGGCGAGGTCTGAAGCTTTCTTT.

This clone was counted only a few times. This chain joins TRBV12-3 or TRBV12-4 and TRBJ2-7, with TRBD2 matching 12 bases. There are 16 residues in the CDR3. The V segment lost 6 bases and the J segment 1 base; nucleotides outside the gene matches: 7. The DNA of the CDR3 is TGTGCCAGCAGGCTGATGACTAGCGGGAGATCCTACGAGCAGTACTTC. Its protein is CASRLMTSGRSYEQYF.

V gene TRBV6-5 combines with J gene TRBJ2-5; D uncertain. The CDR3 totals 11 residues. CDR1 and CDR2 (germline): MNHEY, SVGAGI. The V end lost 2 bases, the J end lost 8 bases, and 6 bases lay between the germline ends. CDR3 amino acids: CASSYGDTQYF. For the CDR3, the DNA is TGTGCCAGCAGTTACGGTGATACCCAGTACTTC.

This clone came up many times. The chain links TRBV4-1 to TRBJ1-1; D is uncertain. The CDR3 extends over 17 amino acids. The germline V gene has CDR1 MGHRA and CDR2 YSYEKL. V was trimmed by 0 bases and J by 3 bases, leaving 17 bases between them. The CDR3 spells CASSQEGPLHMDTEAFF. The CDR3, as DNA: TGCGCCAGCAGCCAAGAAGGGCCCCTCCATATGGACACTGAAGCTTTCTTT.

V is TRBV6-1 and J is TRBJ2-5; possible D gene TRBD1, 5 bases. Germline CDR1 is MNHNS and CDR2 is SASEGT. The CDR3 loop spans 14 amino acids. V lost 9 bases and J lost 2, with 16 bases in between. CDR3 nucleotide sequence: TGTGCCAGTCGAGAACAGGTTTTTCAAGAGACCCAGTACTTC. It specifies CASREQVFQETQYF.

The rearrangement joins TRBV7-2 to TRBJ2-7; D is unclear. The CDR3 spans 15 residues. V shed 1 base and J shed 5 bases, with 15 bases lying between them. Germline V gives CDR1 SGHTA, CDR2 FQGNSA. CDR3 sequence reads: CASSLGWPGINEQYF. CDR3 sequence (DNA): TGTGCCAGCAGCTTAGGTTGGCCCGGTATCAACGAGCAGTACTTC.

Regarding this clone: Given a much more abundant clone one base away, this may be a read error. Since no conserved phenylalanine or tryptophan closes the CDR3, a read error is the likely cause. For the CDR3, the DNA is TGCAGTGCTAGGGATCCCACAGGGGGAGTAACCCAGTACCTC. It specifies CSARDPTGGVTQYL. The chain joins TRBV20-1 to TRBJ2-5, with 8 bases that match TRBD1. The CDR3 spans 14 residues. The V segment lost 3 bases and the J segment 8 bases; nucleotides outside the gene matches: 11. From germline, CDR1 is DFQATT and CDR2 SNEGSKA (reference sequence).

This clone occurred many times. V and J are TRBV24-1 and TRBJ1-2, with TRBD1 matching 7 bases. This CDR3 contains 16 residues. Germline V gene data show CDR1 as KGHDR and CDR2 as SFDVKD. Trimming cost V 4 bases and J 3 bases; bases outside gene matches: 10. CDR3 region: CATSDRRLTGDYGYTF. The CDR3 nucleotides are TGTGCCACCAGTGACCGACGACTAACAGGGGACTATGGCTACACCTTC.

Many counts were recorded for this clone. The chain carries TRBV28 and TRBJ2-1, with unresolved D. V shed 1 base and J shed 12 bases, with 10 bases lying between them. This CDR3 is built from 12 residues. Germline V gene sequence: CDR1 MDHEN, CDR2 SYDVKM. The CDR3: CASSLSSRRQFF. In nucleotides, the CDR3 is TGTGCCAGCAGTTTATCCAGCAGGCGGCAGTTCTTC.

This clone was seen more than once but under ten times. The CDR3 is CASSSTYHTEAFF. The CDR3 coding sequence is TGTGCCAGCAGCTCTACATACCACACTGAAGCTTTCTTT. V and J are TRBV27 and TRBJ1-1; D remains unclear. There are 13 residues in the CDR3. The V and J ends lost 6 bases and 3 bases respectively, with 11 bases between them. In germline, CDR1 is MNHEY, CDR2 SMNVEV (reference sequence).